This TCR beta chain was documented in a study of low-dose radiotherapy and immunotherapy resistance in tumors. Study-level background: Cohort 2's total reached 13 Gy over 26 weeks, at 1 Gy per fraction every two weeks. Oral aspirin at 300 mg was taken daily by patients for four cycles, beginning on cycle 1 day 1. Both drugs were delivered intravenously to patients (nivolumab 240 mg every two weeks and ipilimumab 1 mg/kg every six weeks).

This sample's time point: before trial treatment. It was nivolumab, ipilimumab, aspirin, low-dose cyclophosphamide and low-dose radiotherapy that donors received. The V segment lost 5 bases and the J segment 3 bases; nucleotides outside the gene matches: 10. CDR1 is SEHNR and CDR2 is FQNEAQ in the germline V gene (reference sequence). The CDR3 is 15 residues long. With TRAV- and TRBV-specific primers, first-strand cDNA was made, covering the alpha and beta chains. Amplification of TCRs used a constant-region primer and V-primer adapter for 20 PCR cycles. TCRdb fed the reads into MiXCR, producing one record per CDR3 protein. This table has some 85,000 distinct CDR3 sequences, 15% to 20% appearing once. This clonotype was detected ten times or more.

The sample in question was PBMCs, obtained before treatment. This receptor was taken from a male donor with prostate cancer. The gene calls are TRBV7-9 and TRBJ2-7, with 7 nucleotides matching TRBD1. CDR3: CASSPPTWTGYEQYF. The CDR3 DNA sequence: TGTGCCAGCAGCCCCCCCACCTGGACAGGCTACGAGCAGTACTTC.